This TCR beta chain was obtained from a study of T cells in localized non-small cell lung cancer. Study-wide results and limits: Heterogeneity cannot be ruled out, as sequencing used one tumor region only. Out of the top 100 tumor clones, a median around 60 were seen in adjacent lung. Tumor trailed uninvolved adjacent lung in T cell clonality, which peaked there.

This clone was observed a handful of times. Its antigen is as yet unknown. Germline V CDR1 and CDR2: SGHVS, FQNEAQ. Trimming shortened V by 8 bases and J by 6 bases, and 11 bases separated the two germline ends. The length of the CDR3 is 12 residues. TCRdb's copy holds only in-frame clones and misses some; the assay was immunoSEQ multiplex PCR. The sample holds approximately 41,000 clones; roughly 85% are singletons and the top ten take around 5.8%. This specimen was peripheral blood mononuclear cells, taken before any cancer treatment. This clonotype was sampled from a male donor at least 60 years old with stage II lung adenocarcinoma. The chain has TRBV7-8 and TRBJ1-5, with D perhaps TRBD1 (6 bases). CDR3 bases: TGTGCCAGCGCCCAGGGGTTTCAGCCCCAGCATTTT. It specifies CASAQGFQPQHF.